The 20 T cell receptor beta chains below all came from one sample that was sequenced in a study of blood T cell repertoires in COVID-19. Here immunoSEQ multiplex PCR was the method, and the copy in TCRdb shows in-frame clones only, minus some. The sample lists 140,000 to 150,000 clones; 87% were seen once. The sample taken for sequencing was peripheral blood. The origin of the receptors is a man over 45 who had recovered from COVID-19.

The V gene is TRBV11-3, the J gene TRBJ2-3; 14 bases are shared with TRBD2. The CDR3 sequence is 14 residues long. With V trimmed by 4 bases and J by 9 bases, 3 bases remained unmatched. The germline gives CDR1 SGHNT, CDR2 YENEEA. CDR3 sequence reads: CASSSGTSGGTQYF. CDR3 DNA: TGTGCCAGCAGCTCCGGGACTAGCGGGGGCACGCAGTATTTT.

The gene calls are TRBV9 and TRBJ2-1; D is unclear. Trimming shortened V by 0 bases and J by 9 bases, and 13 bases separated the two germline ends. The CDR3 spans 14 residues. Germline loops: CDR1 SGDLS, CDR2 YYNGEE. The CDR3 DNA reads as TGTGCCAGCAGCGTAGGAATAGCTCCCAGTGAGCAGTTCTTC. Amino acids: CASSVGIAPSEQFF.

The chain carries TRBV27 and TRBJ2-7; TRBD1 matches 9 bases. CDR3 length: 15 amino acids. Germline lookup yields CDR1 MNHEY and CDR2 SMNVEV (reference sequence). J lost 0 bases, V lost 4 bases, and 4 bases had no gene match. CDR3: CASSSTGGPSYEQYF. CDR3 in DNA: TGTGCCAGCAGTTCGACAGGGGGACCCTCCTACGAGCAGTACTTC.

The gene calls are TRBV7-2 and TRBJ2-7; no reliable D call. Germline CDR1 and CDR2: SGHTA and FQGNSA. The CDR3 length is 14 residues. V was clipped by 0 bases and J by 3 bases, with 9 bases between them. DNA of the CDR3: TGTGCCAGCAGCTTAGCGATTGGCAGCTACGAGCAGTACTTC. This sequence encodes CASSLAIGSYEQYF.

The rearrangement joins TRBV13 to TRBJ2-2, with 9 nucleotides matching TRBD1. The CDR3 runs to 15 residues. Looked up from germline, CDR1 is PRHDT and CDR2 is FYEKMQ (reference sequence). V trimming: 3 bases; J trimming: 6 bases; junction bases outside the gene matches: 5. CDR3 residues: CASSFRDRVPGELFF. CDR3 DNA: TGTGCCAGCAGCTTCCGGGACAGGGTCCCCGGGGAGCTGTTTTTT.

V usage is TRBV18 and J usage is TRBJ1-5; D possibly corresponds to TRBD1 (5 bases). V lost 10 bases and J 4 bases, leaving 14 bases between the germline ends. The CDR3 extends over 13 amino acids. Germline V gene lookup returns CDR1 KGHSH and CDR2 LQKENI. CDR3: CATRKQVNQPQHF. DNA for the CDR3: TGTGCCACCCGGAAACAGGTAAATCAGCCCCAGCATTTT. Looking up the rest from reference TRBV18 and TRBJ1-5 gives the full variable domain: NAGVMQNPRHLVRRRGQEARLRCSPMKGHSHVYWYRQLPEEGLKFMVYLQKENIIDESGMPKERFSAEFPKEGPSILRIQQVVRGDSAAYFCATRKQVNQPQHFGDGTRLSIL.

The chain couples TRBV19 to TRBJ1-1, with 9 bases lining up with TRBD1. The CDR3 sequence is 15 residues long. The germline gives CDR1 LNHDA, CDR2 SQIVND (reference sequence). V dropped 4 bases and J dropped 0; count of bases not matched to a gene: 3. CDR3 DNA: TGTGCCAGTAGTAGAAGGACAGGGGTGAACACTGAAGCTTTCTTT. Translated: CASSRRTGVNTEAFF.

The V gene is TRBV30, the J gene TRBJ1-2; D is possibly TRBD1 (6 bases). With 0 bases removed from V and 9 bases from J, the gap between germline ends came to 14 bases. The CDR3 contains 13 residues. CDR1 is GTSNPN and CDR2 is SVGIG in the germline V gene (reference sequence). The CDR3 region is CAWSVQGEGSYTF. The CDR3 DNA reads TGTGCCTGGAGTGTACAGGGAGAGGGAAGCTACACCTTC.

V is TRBV3-1 (or the pseudogene TRBV3-2) and J is TRBJ1-5, with 7 positions matching TRBD1. V lost 5 bases to trimming and J lost 1 base; unmatched junction nucleotides: 8. CDR1 and CDR2 from the germline V gene are LGHDT and YNNKEL (reference sequence). The CDR3 runs 16 residues. CDR3 nucleotides: TGTGCCAGCAGCGAGGCGGGAGGGGGCAGCAATCAGCCCCAGCATTTT. As protein: CASSEAGGGSNQPQHF.

V is TRBV15 and J is TRBJ1-1; D remains unclear. V lost 8 bases to trimming and J lost 4 bases, with 11 bases between them. Germline loops: CDR1 LNHNV, CDR2 YYDKDF (reference sequence). The CDR3 is made up of 12 amino acids. CDR3 coding DNA: TGTGCCACCTCCAACAGCGGCACTGAAGCTTTCTTT. Translating gives CATSNSGTEAFF.

This chain connects TRBV30 to TRBJ2-3; tentative D call: TRBD2 (6 bases). The V end lost 5 bases, the J end lost 0 bases, and 18 bases lay between the germline ends. The germline gives CDR1 GTSNPN, CDR2 SVGIG (reference sequence). The CDR3 spans 16 residues. The CDR3 sequence: CAWSGTAGSSTDTQYF. The DNA for the CDR3 is TGTGCCTGGTCCGGGACGGCGGGGTCTAGCACAGATACGCAGTATTTT.

The chain recombines TRBV27 with TRBJ2-2; 8 bases line up with TRBD2. V lost 7 bases and J lost 5; bases outside the gene matches: 15. The CDR3 is 17 amino acids. Looked up from germline, CDR1 is MNHEY and CDR2 is SMNVEV (reference sequence). CDR3: CASTKSPQRGNTGELFF. The CDR3 bases are TGTGCCAGCACAAAAAGCCCACAGCGGGGGAATACCGGGGAGCTGTTTTTT.

The gene calls are TRBV6-6 and TRBJ1-5, with 10 bases lining up with TRBD1. CDR3 length: 16 amino acids. J gave up 4 bases and V 5 bases, and 8 bases lay outside the gene matches. Per germline, CDR1 MNHNY and CDR2 SVGAGI (reference sequence). CDR3 coding DNA: TGTGCCAGCAGTACAGGACAGGGGGTCAAAAATCAGCCCCAGCATTTT. Protein product: CASSTGQGVKNQPQHF.

The chain recombines TRBV4-2 with TRBJ2-3; 8 nucleotides agree with TRBD1. Germline CDR1 is LGHNA and CDR2 is YNFKEQ. The V and J ends lost 0 bases and 4 bases, in that order; junction bases with no gene match: 6. The CDR3 runs to 16 residues. CDR3 region: CASSQDRGRGADTQYF. In nucleotides, the CDR3 is TGTGCCAGCAGCCAAGACAGGGGGCGAGGTGCAGATACGCAGTATTTT.

The rearrangement links TRBV7-8 to TRBJ1-5; 7 nucleotides line up with TRBD1. Germline lookup yields CDR1 SGHVS and CDR2 FQNEAQ. V gave up 5 bases and J gave up 1 base; unmatched junction bases: 11. The CDR3 sequence is 17 residues long. The CDR3: CASSRETGLMSNQPQHF. The DNA for the CDR3 is TGTGCCAGCAGCCGAGAGACAGGGTTGATGAGCAATCAGCCCCAGCATTTT.

The chain employs TRBV19 and TRBJ1-5, with D hard to call. Between the trimmed V and J ends, which lost 7 bases and 3 bases, there was a span of 16 bases. The CDR3 is 15 residues long. In germline, CDR1 is LNHDA, CDR2 SQIVND (reference sequence). DNA for the CDR3: TGTGCCAGTAAACAAGACGCAGGAAACAATCAGCCCCAGCATTTT. This codes for CASKQDAGNNQPQHF.

The V gene is TRBV7-2, the J gene TRBJ2-2; a weak D match, TRBD2 (5 bases). The CDR3 runs 14 residues. Per the germline V gene, CDR1 is SGHTA and CDR2 is FQGNSA. The germline V and J ends were trimmed by 2 bases and 7 bases, with 11 bases remaining between them. The CDR3 sequence: CASSLSVRGGELFF. DNA of the CDR3: TGTGCCAGCAGCTTATCGGTCCGGGGCGGGGAGCTGTTTTTT. Looking up the rest from reference TRBV7-2 and TRBJ2-2 gives the full variable domain: GAGVSQSPSNKVTEKGKDVELRCDPISGHTALYWYRQSLGQGLEFLIYFQGNSAPDKSGLPSDRFSAERTGGSVSTLTIQRTQQEDSAVYLCASSLSVRGGELFFGEGSRLTVL.

V is TRBV12-5 and J is TRBJ2-3, with 12 bases matching TRBD2. The CDR3 contains 14 residues. Germline loops: CDR1 LGHNT, CDR2 FRNRAP. The V gene end was trimmed by 9 bases and the J gene end by 0 bases; junction bases not matched to a gene: 1. The CDR3: CARGTSGSTDTQYF. CDR3 DNA sequence: TGTGCTAGGGGGACTAGCGGGAGCACAGATACGCAGTATTTT.

This chain uses TRBV15 with TRBJ2-5, with 10 bases matching TRBD2. V was pared by 0 bases and J by 4 bases, with 2 bases of the junction left unmatched. Germline loops: CDR1 LNHNV, CDR2 YYDKDF (reference sequence). There are 15 residues in the CDR3. CDR3 bases: TGTGCCACCAGCAGAGAGGCTAGCGGGGGAGAGACCCAGTACTTC. Protein: CATSREASGGETQYF.

This chain joins TRBV2 and TRBJ1-5, with 7 positions matching TRBD1. CDR3 length: 14 residues. In germline, CDR1 is SNHLY, CDR2 FYNNEI. The V and J ends lost 7 bases and 3 bases, in that order; junction bases with no gene match: 6. The DNA of the CDR3 is TGTGCCAGCATCGGGACAGTCAACAATCAGCCCCAGCATTTT. Protein sequence: CASIGTVNNQPQHF.